A selection of T cell receptor beta chains follows, all from one sample in a study of CD8 T cells in ankylosing spondylitis. TCRdb itself ran the 5' RACE reads through MiXCR, one entry per CDR3 protein. The sample has 200,000 to 300,000 distinct CDR3 sequences, 10% seen once. The sample taken for sequencing was blood, either unsorted or a sorted T cell fraction (not recorded which). These receptors were collected from a male donor with ankylosing spondylitis or in good health (not recorded which). CDR3s include the opening cysteine and the closing phenylalanine or tryptophan. The D gene is left open where the match is weak. For some rows the clone size is stated as once, few or many, or as a class when expanded; others skip it.

TRBJ2-1	TRBD2	TRBV20-1	many	TGCAGTGCTATAACCGGGACTAGCGACCACAATGAGCAGTTCTTC	CSAITGTSDHNEQFF
TRBJ2-7	TRBD1	TRBV5-1	NA	TGCGCCAGCAGCTTGGAGGGGACAGGGGGGGCCGAGCAGTACTTC	CASSLEGTGGAEQYF
TRBJ1-3	TRBD1	TRBV7-7	NA	TGTGCCAGCAGCCTCGGGACAGCGTCTGGAAACACCATATATTTT	CASSLGTASGNTIYF
TRBJ2-3	NA	TRBV7-6	many	TGTGCCAGCAGCCCCCACAGCACAGATACGCAGTATTTT	CASSPHSTDTQYF
TRBJ2-1	NA	TRBV11-2	few	TGTGCCAGCAGCTTAGAGGGGTTCTCCTACAATGAGCAGTTCTTC	CASSLEGFSYNEQFF
TRBJ1-3	NA	TRBV20-1	NA	TGCAGTGCTAGAGATTCTCGGCAGGGAGGTTCGATGGGAAACACCGTATATTTT	CSARDSRQGGSMGNTVYF
TRBJ2-3	TRBD2	TRBV5-1	many	TGCGCCAGCTGCTTAGCGGGAGAGGCAGATACGCAGTATTTT	CASCLAGEADTQYF
TRBJ2-1	TRBD2	TRBV5-1	many	TGCGCCAGCAGCCCCTGGGCGCGGGAGGGGCAGTTCTTC	CASSPWAREGQFF
TRBJ2-1	NA	TRBV24-1	many	TGTGCCACCAGTGATCCAAATGAGCAGTTCTTC	CATSDPNEQFF
TRBJ2-7	NA	TRBV20-1	many	TGCAGTGCCCCGAGGGCCACCTACGAGCAGTACTTC	CSAPRATYEQYF
TRBJ1-6	TRBD1	TRBV20-1	many	TGCAGTGCTAGAGATGGAACAGGGGATAATTCACCCCTCCACTTT	CSARDGTGDNSPLHF
TRBJ1-5	TRBD1	TRBV5-1	many	TGCGCCAGCAGCGTCGGGACAGGGGGCACTCAGCCCCAGCATTTT	CASSVGTGGTQPQHF
TRBJ2-1	TRBD2	TRBV20-1	many	TGCAGTGCTCCTCCCCCTAGCGGGAGGAACAATGAGCAGTTCTTC	CSAPPPSGRNNEQFF
TRBJ2-7	TRBD2	TRBV3-1	many	TGTGCCAGCAGCCGTTACTCATTAGCGGGAGGGATCGAACAGTACTTC	CASSRYSLAGGIEQYF
TRBJ1-5	NA	TRBV7-9	NA	TGTGCCAGCAGCTTAGCGGGACTGGAAGATCAGCCCCAGCATTTT	CASSLAGLEDQPQHF
TRBJ2-1	NA	TRBV5-1	many	TGCGCCAGCAGCTTGGCAGGAGACCCCTCCTACAATGAGCAGTTCTTC	CASSLAGDPSYNEQFF
TRBJ1-6	NA	TRBV20-1	many	TGCAGTGCTAGTCCGCAGGGGAAATCACCCCTCCACTTT	CSASPQGKSPLHF
TRBJ1-6	NA	TRBV20-1	many	TGCAGTGCTAGAGAAGGTCATGCACCCCTCCACTTT	CSAREGHAPLHF
TRBJ1-1	NA	TRBV7-2	many	TGTGCCAGCAGCCCAGAGGGTATGAACACTGAAGCTTTCTTT	CASSPEGMNTEAFF
TRBJ2-7	NA	TRBV4-1	many	TGCGCCAGCAGCCAAGATACGGGGGTTCCTAGGGAGCAGTACTTC	CASSQDTGVPREQYF
TRBJ2-3	TRBD2	TRBV11-2	NA	TGTGCCAGCAGCCCGGGACTAGCGGGGCGTGCAGATACGCAGTATTTT	CASSPGLAGRADTQYF
TRBJ2-1	NA	TRBV20-1	many	TGCAGTGCTAGAGATCGGGCTCACTACAATGAGCAGTTCTTC	CSARDRAHYNEQFF
TRBJ2-7	NA	TRBV20-1	many	TGCAGTGCTAGAACCCCGCTGGCCAGCTCCTACGAGCAGTACTTC	CSARTPLASSYEQYF
TRBJ2-3	NA	TRBV20-1	many	TGCAGTGCTAAGGCTAGCACAGATACGCAGTATTTT	CSAKASTDTQYF
TRBJ1-2	TRBD1	TRBV3-1	many	TGTGCCAGCAGCCACGGACAGGCCAACTATGGCTACACCTTC	CASSHGQANYGYTF
TRBJ1-2	NA	TRBV7-2	many	TGTGCCAGCAGCCGAGGACCGGGACCCTATGGCTACACCTTC	CASSRGPGPYGYTF
TRBJ2-7	NA	TRBV11-2	NA	TGTGCCAGCAGCTTCTTCGGTGCGGTGCAAGCGGATGCCGAGCAGTACTTC	CASSFFGAVQADAEQYF
TRBJ2-5	TRBD2	TRBV4-2	few	TGTGCCAGCAGCCAGAGCAGCGGGAAAGAGACCCAGTACTTC	CASSQSSGKETQYF
TRBJ2-7	TRBD1	TRBV29-1	many	TGCAGCGTTGACGGACAGGACTACGAGCAGTACTTC	CSVDGQDYEQYF
TRBJ1-1	NA	TRBV7-9	few	TGTGCCTCTAGACCAGCCCTGAACACTGAAGCTTTCTTT	CASRPALNTEAFF
TRBJ1-5	NA	TRBV5-1	many	TGCGCCAGCAGCTTGGTGGGAGGTAGTCAGCCCCAGCATTTT	CASSLVGGSQPQHF
TRBJ2-3	NA	TRBV4-1	many	TGCGCCAGCAGCTTCAGGGACGGAGGCACAGATACGCAGTATTTT	CASSFRDGGTDTQYF
TRBJ2-1	NA	TRBV7-8	many	TGTGCCAGCAGCGTAACCCCGACTAAGTCCTACAATGAGCAGTTCTTC	CASSVTPTKSYNEQFF
TRBJ2-1	NA	TRBV5-1	few	TGCGCCAGCAGCTTGTTTAACAGCCCCTACAATGAGCAGTTCTTC	CASSLFNSPYNEQFF
TRBJ2-5	NA	TRBV20-1	many	TGCAGTGCTAGAGATCCCAGCCAAGAGACCCAGTACTTC	CSARDPSQETQYF
TRBJ2-3	NA	TRBV5-1	many	TGCGCCAGCTGTCGCCGGGACTCCGGCGATACGCAGTATTTT	CASCRRDSGDTQYF
TRBJ1-2	NA	TRBV21-1	many	TGTGCCAGCAGCAAAGAAGACAGGAGAATAATCTATGGCTACACCTTC	CASSKEDRRIIYGYTF
TRBJ2-3	NA	TRBV20-1	many	TGCAGTGCTAAGCGGAGCACAGATACGCAGTATTTT	CSAKRSTDTQYF
TRBJ1-1	NA	TRBV12-3/TRBV12-4	many	TGTGCCAGCAGTGGACCCCGCGAAGCTTTCTTT	CASSGPREAFF
TRBJ1-1	NA	TRBV5-6	many	TGTGCCAGCAGCTTGAGGAGTCGCGCTGAAGCTTTCTTT	CASSLRSRAEAFF